The source of this T cell receptor beta chain is a study of CD8+CD57+ T cells in acquired aplastic anemia. Study-level information: The DNA of sorted CD4+ and CD8+ cells averaged approximately 2.9 ug. Study results and caveats: Sharing between patients and controls was observed for around 30 CD8+ CDR3 sequences.

This clonotype was observed a handful of times. Antigen unknown. V lost 0 bases to trimming and J lost 9 bases; unmatched junction nucleotides: 9. CDR1 and CDR2 (germline): MGHRA, YSYEKL. The CDR3 runs to 16 residues. Genomic DNA acted as the template from which TCR beta VDJ combination and CDR3 sequence profiling were carried out. TCRdb used MiXCR to reprocess the reads, holding one entry per CDR3 protein. This repertoire shows under 150,000 distinct CDR3 sequences, more than 35% found once; its top ten account for 8.4%. The clonotype originates from a human donor in good health, serving as a control. V and J are TRBV4-1 and TRBJ2-1, with 9 bases identical to TRBD2. Input material: sorted CD4+, CD8+, or CD8+CD57+ T cells (not recorded which) from PBMCs. This chain's CDR3 is CASSQESSREGVEQFF. The CDR3 DNA reads as TGCGCCAGCAGCCAAGAAAGCTCGCGGGAGGGGGTTGAGCAGTTCTTC.